A single T cell receptor (beta chain) is shown here with its context. As yet, its antigen is unknown. Germline CDR1 reads LNHDA; CDR2 reads SQIVND (reference sequence). Deletions cut 7 bases from V and 3 bases from J, with 21 bases between. This CDR3 contains 16 residues. The data were taken from a study of OX40 agonist ivuxolimab in advanced cancers. Study background: Age averaged around 60 years (range roughly 23 to 90), and around 78% were male. Three patients had partial responses: one hepatocellular carcinoma, two cutaneous melanoma. Notes on the study in general: CD4+ and CD8+ T cells in blood underwent clonal expansion by week 6 at 0.1 to 3.0 mg/kg. Patients who responded partially at 0.1-3.0 mg/kg showed clonal expansion ranking among the lowest.

Profiling relied on immunoSEQ multiplex PCR, and the TCRdb table lists in-frame clones only, not all of them. The repertoire includes 45,000 to 60,000 clones, approximately 80% of them detected once, and less than 4.5% sits in the top ten. The receptor comes from an adult with an advanced solid tumor such as melanoma, head and neck, liver or kidney cancer. The J gene is TRBJ1-2, the V gene TRBV19, with D maybe TRBD1 (6 bases). The sequenced sample was CD4+ or CD8+ T cells sorted from blood, obtained in a trial of the OX40 agonist ivuxolimab. CDR3 amino acids: CASTLDSVNQYYGYTF. CDR3 DNA: TGTGCCAGTACCCTGGACAGCGTCAATCAATACTATGGCTACACCTTC.